What follows are 28 T cell receptor beta chains derived from one specimen sequenced in a study of T cells after yellow fever vaccination (dated by TCRdb to the late 2010s). The receptor library was made with 5' RACE. Reads for this sample came from an Illumina NovaSeq 6000. TCRdb reprocessing: public reads trimmed at Q25 with fastp, clones called with MiXCR, in-frame beta chains kept. Rows are unified per CDR3 protein, each entry keeping the most common DNA and genes. This sample lists a few hundred thousand distinct CDR3 sequences; approximately 4% were detected once. Clones ranked in the top ten supply 20% to 25% of the sample. The treatment or condition label for this specimen denotes: live attenuated yellow fever vaccine strain. The sample was PBMCs, taken 5 days after the yellow fever booster vaccination. All receptors derive from a man aged 18 to 30 who received the YFV17D yellow fever vaccine.

Many counts were recorded for this clonotype. The chain employs TRBV19 and TRBJ1-1; D gene ambiguous. Between the trimmed V and J ends, which lost 6 bases and 1 base, there was a span of 12 bases. Germline CDR1 and CDR2: LNHDA and SQIVND (reference sequence). The CDR3 loop spans 14 amino acids. DNA for the CDR3: TGTGCCAGTAGAGACGGCGGCCGGAACACTGAAGCTTTCTTT. This codes for CASRDGGRNTEAFF.

The table lists this clonotype with a few counts. V gene TRBV4-3 combines with J gene TRBJ2-7, with D possibly being TRBD1 (6 bases). Trimming left V 0 bases short and J 1 base short, with 25 bases between. The CDR3 is 20 amino acids. Germline values: CDR1 LGHNA, CDR2 YSLEER. The CDR3 protein is CASSQDRVRRRTGQSYEQYF. The CDR3 nucleotides read TGCGCCAGCAGCCAAGACCGGGTTAGAAGGAGGACCGGACAGTCCTACGAGCAGTACTTC.

Many counts were recorded for this clonotype. The rearrangement joins TRBV5-1 to TRBJ2-3; either TRBD1 or TRBD2 may fit D (5 bases each). Trimming removed 0 bases from V and 2 bases from J, with 13 bases in between. The CDR3 spans 16 residues. The germline V gene has CDR1 SGHRS and CDR2 YFSETQ. The CDR3 bases are TGCGCCAGCAGCTTGGACTTTAGGGACCTCACAGATACGCAGTATTTT. This encodes CASSLDFRDLTDTQYF.

In this sample, this clonotype turned up many times. V usage is TRBV20-1 and J usage is TRBJ1-1; 7 bases match TRBD1. The germline CDR1 and CDR2 sequences are DFQATT and SNEGSKA (reference sequence). V was clipped by 2 bases and J by 3 bases; unmatched bases: 9. The CDR3 totals 15 residues. CDR3 region: CSARPRQGTDTEAFF. The CDR3, as DNA: TGCAGTGCTAGACCCAGACAGGGAACAGACACTGAAGCTTTCTTT.

This clonotype was counted between two and nine times. The CDR3 spells CASSTVLESPLHF. DNA for the CDR3: TGTGCCAGCAGTACCGTGCTCGAGTCACCCCTCCACTTT. The J gene is TRBJ1-6, the V gene TRBV6-5, with D uncertain. V lost 5 bases, J lost 10 bases, and 12 bases lay in between. CDR1 MNHEY and CDR2 SVGAGI come from the germline V gene. The CDR3 sequence is 13 residues long.

This chain joins TRBV7-9 and TRBJ2-1; D perhaps matches TRBD2 (6 bases). Germline V lookup: CDR1 SEHNR, CDR2 FQNEAQ (reference sequence). V gave up 5 bases and J gave up 0 bases, with 14 bases separating them. The CDR3 has 16 residues. CDR3: CASSPRGISSYNEQFF. DNA for the CDR3: TGTGCCAGCAGCCCACGGGGGATCAGCTCCTACAATGAGCAGTTCTTC. The full variable domain, its missing parts supplied by reference TRBV7-9 and TRBJ2-1, is DTGVSQNPRHKITKRGQNVTFRCDPISEHNRLYWYRQTLGQGPEFLTYFQNEAQLEKSRLLSDRFSAERPKGSFSTLEIQRTEQGDSAMYLCASSPRGISSYNEQFFGPGTRLTVL.

V is TRBV15 and J is TRBJ1-6; D is unclear. Germline CDR1 LNHNV, CDR2 YYDKDF (reference sequence). CDR3 length: 17 residues. Trimming pared 6 bases from V and 0 bases from J, leaving 15 bases between. The CDR3 loop is CATSLLEGHSYNSPLHF. In DNA, the CDR3 is TGTGCCACCAGTCTGTTGGAAGGCCACTCCTATAATTCACCCCTCCACTTT.

This clonotype was seen only a few times. This chain uses TRBV7-2 with TRBJ2-4, with TRBD2 matching over 7 bases. This CDR3 is built from 13 residues. CDR1 is SGHTA, CDR2 FQGNSA, per germline. After removal of 1 base from V and 8 bases from J, the junction contained 2 bases not matched to a gene. The CDR3 sequence is CASSLGGGYIQYF. The CDR3 DNA reads as TGTGCCAGCAGCTTAGGCGGGGGATACATTCAGTACTTC.

This clonotype was picked up a small number of times. This chain joins TRBV27 and TRBJ2-2; 8 positions match TRBD1. In germline, CDR1 is MNHEY, CDR2 SMNVEV (reference sequence). Losses at the gene ends were 2 bases for V and 3 bases for J; bases not matched to a gene: 5. The CDR3 runs 16 residues. In DNA form, the CDR3 reads TGTGCCAGCAGTTTACAGGGGGCGCAGGACACCGGGGAGCTGTTTTTT. As protein: CASSLQGAQDTGELFF.

The chain carries TRBV6-1 and TRBJ2-5; TRBD1 or TRBD2 may be the D gene (5 bases each). Deletions cut 0 bases from V and 3 bases from J, with 14 bases between. CDR3 length equals 16 residues. Germline lookup yields CDR1 MNHNS and CDR2 SASEGT. The chain's CDR3 is CASSEAPGTYKETQYF. The CDR3, as DNA: TGTGCCAGCAGTGAAGCCCCAGGGACGTATAAAGAGACCCAGTACTTC.

This clonotype has at least ten counts. The genes are TRBV5-1 and TRBJ2-1, with D possibly being TRBD1 (6 bases). CDR3 length: 14 amino acids. Per germline, CDR1 SGHRS and CDR2 YFSETQ. V was shortened by 4 bases and J by 5 bases, with 13 bases between the two germline ends. CDR3 bases: TGCGCCAGCAGCCTAGAGGGGGTTGACAATGAGCAGTTCTTC. This codes for CASSLEGVDNEQFF.

This chain links TRBV20-1 with TRBJ2-4; 7 bases are a match to TRBD2. There are 15 residues in the CDR3. J lost 3 bases, V lost 5 bases, and 10 bases had no gene match. CDR1 and CDR2 from the germline V gene are DFQATT and SNEGSKA (reference sequence). The CDR3 DNA sequence: TGCAGTGCTTGGGGGGGGGTAATAGACAAAAACATTCAGTACTTC. It encodes CSAWGGVIDKNIQYF.

This clonotype was detected only a few times. V is TRBV10-2 and J is TRBJ2-7; TRBD1 is a possible D gene (6 bases). Trimming shortened V by 6 bases and J by 0 bases, and 12 bases separated the two germline ends. CDR1 is WSHSY, CDR2 SAAADI, per germline. The CDR3 loop spans 14 amino acids. CDR3 residues: CASSRQADSYEQYF. The CDR3 DNA reads as TGCGCCAGCAGCAGACAGGCTGACTCCTACGAGCAGTACTTC.

This clonotype was counted only a few times. This chain connects TRBV28 to TRBJ1-2, with D possibly being TRBD1 (6 bases). V dropped 3 bases and J dropped 6 bases, with 20 bases sitting between them. This CDR3 spans 16 amino acids. Germline CDR1 MDHEN, CDR2 SYDVKM. CDR3 coding DNA: TGTGCCAGCAGTTTCCCCACGCGCAGGGGACTCGATGGCTACACCTTC. Translating gives CASSFPTRRGLDGYTF.

This clonotype was observed a handful of times. V and J are TRBV15 and TRBJ1-2, with 7 bases that match TRBD1. The junction had 9 bases not matched to a gene; V was cut back by 5 bases and J by 3 bases. The CDR3 sequence is 15 residues long. In germline, CDR1 is LNHNV, CDR2 YYDKDF (reference sequence). CDR3 residues: CATSGYRGRDYGYTF. CDR3 bases: TGTGCCACCAGCGGCTACAGGGGCAGAGACTATGGCTACACCTTC.

In this sample, this clonotype turned up a few times. V and J are TRBV7-2 and TRBJ2-3; TRBD2 is a possible D gene (6 bases). The germline gives CDR1 SGHTA, CDR2 FQGNSA. The CDR3 has 15 residues. The V gene lost 5 bases and the J gene lost 2 bases, with 14 bases spanning the gap. CDR3 nucleotide sequence: TGTGCCAGCAGCCATCTTAGCGGACACACAGATACGCAGTATTTT. Translated, it gives CASSHLSGHTDTQYF. Using reference TRBV7-2 and TRBJ2-3 for the parts outside the CDR3, the full variable domain is GAGVSQSPSNKVTEKGKDVELRCDPISGHTALYWYRQSLGQGLEFLIYFQGNSAPDKSGLPSDRFSAERTGGSVSTLTIQRTQQEDSAVYLCASSHLSGHTDTQYFGPGTRLTVL.

In this sample, this clonotype turned up a few times. The V and J genes are TRBV10-1 and TRBJ2-7; TRBD1 might be the D (6 bases). CDR1 is WNHNN and CDR2 is SYGVQD in the germline V gene (reference sequence). The V gene lost 6 bases and the J gene lost 3 bases, with 18 bases spanning the gap. The CDR3 extends over 15 amino acids. The chain's CDR3 is CASSPAWGPFYEQYF. Written as DNA, the CDR3 is TGCGCCAGCAGCCCTGCGTGGGGGCCTTTCTACGAGCAGTACTTC.

This clonotype was seen more than once but under ten times. The rearrangement links TRBV7-6 to TRBJ1-5; D is ambiguous. The CDR3 sequence is 16 residues long. Germline CDR1 reads SGHVS; CDR2 reads FNYEAQ. V lost 1 base and J 0 bases, leaving 10 bases between the germline ends. The CDR3 sequence is CASSLVVRYSNQPQHF. The CDR3 DNA reads as TGTGCCAGCAGCTTAGTGGTTAGATATAGCAATCAGCCCCAGCATTTT.

The chain recombines TRBV5-1 with TRBJ1-4; possibly TRBD1 for D (5 bases). Per germline, CDR1 SGHRS and CDR2 YFSETQ. CDR3 length: 14 amino acids. Trimming left V 1 base short and J 5 bases short, with 9 bases between. For the CDR3, the DNA is TGCGCCAGCAGCTTGTCAGGGAACAATGAAAAACTGTTTTTT. Its protein product is CASSLSGNNEKLFF.

This clonotype was found many times. CDR3 residues: CAISDLTTGKMGSYEQYF. The CDR3 coding sequence is TGTGCCATCAGTGATCTTACCACAGGGAAGATGGGCTCCTACGAGCAGTACTTC. The chain uses TRBV10-3 and TRBJ2-7, with a weak D call TRBD1 (6 bases). This CDR3 contains 18 residues. V lost 3 bases and J 0 bases, leaving 21 bases between the germline ends. Per the germline V gene, CDR1 is ENHRY and CDR2 is SYGVKD.

The chain carries TRBV6-1 and TRBJ1-6; D uncertain. Trimming took off 2 bases at V and 7 bases at J, with 9 bases between the two ends. The germline V gene encodes CDR1 MNHNS and CDR2 SASEGT. CDR3 length: 14 residues. The CDR3 DNA reads as TGTGCCAGCAGTGAAAGCGTTGTAAATTCACCCCTCCACTTT. Its translation: CASSESVVNSPLHF.

The table lists this clonotype with many counts. V is TRBV5-1 and J is TRBJ2-1; a weak D match, TRBD1 (6 bases). The CDR3 covers 11 residues. V dropped 8 bases and J dropped 9 bases, with 12 bases sitting between them. Germline CDR1 reads SGHRS; CDR2 reads YFSETQ. CDR3 nucleotides: TGCGCCAGAGATCTCAGGGGTGAGCAGTTCTTC. Its translation: CARDLRGEQFF.

For the CDR3, the DNA is TGTGCCAGCAGTTTAGTAACTGCGCCCTATTCCGAGCAGTACTTC. The encoded protein is CASSLVTAPYSEQYF. The chain is built from TRBV12-3 or TRBV12-4 and TRBJ2-7; D remains unclear. This CDR3 comprises 15 residues. The V end was cut by 1 base, the J end by 6 bases, with 16 bases between.

This clonotype has more than one count but fewer than ten. The rearrangement joins TRBV7-9 to TRBJ2-3; the D gene is possibly TRBD2 (5 bases). Trimming pared 4 bases from V and 6 bases from J, leaving 11 bases between. Germline V gene data show CDR1 as SEHNR and CDR2 as FQNEAQ (reference sequence). This CDR3 has 13 amino acids. The CDR3 is CASSSSGSDTQYF. CDR3 sequence (DNA): TGTGCCAGCAGCTCCTCGGGGTCCGATACGCAGTATTTT.

In its sample, this clonotype was seen a few times. The chain carries TRBV7-2 and TRBJ2-5, with TRBD2 matching over 14 bases. V gave up 0 bases and J gave up 3 bases; unmatched junction bases: 3. There are 17 residues in the CDR3. Germline loops: CDR1 SGHTA, CDR2 FQGNSA. The CDR3 DNA reads TGTGCCAGCAGCTTAGCGGGGGGACTAGCGGGGGAAGAGACCCAGTACTTC. It translates to CASSLAGGLAGEETQYF.

This clonotype was detected only a few times. This rearrangement joins TRBV7-3 to TRBJ1-6, with 8 bases fitting TRBD1. The CDR3 loop spans 15 amino acids. Germline-derived CDR1 and CDR2 are SGHTA and FQGTGA. Trimming cost V 1 base and J 10 bases; bases outside gene matches: 6. The CDR3 here is CASSLMGQAVSPLHF. DNA of the CDR3: TGTGCCAGCAGCTTAATGGGACAGGCAGTCTCACCCCTCCACTTT.

This clonotype was observed at least ten times. The chain employs TRBV20-1 and TRBJ1-3, with a weak D call TRBD1 (6 bases). The V gene's germline CDR1 is DFQATT and CDR2 SNEGSKA (reference sequence). Trimming stripped 2 bases from V and 4 bases from J, with 9 bases between. CDR3 length equals 13 residues. DNA for the CDR3: TGCAGTGCTAGACCCCAGGGGGGAAACACCATATATTTT. Its translation is CSARPQGGNTIYF.

This clonotype was seen a handful of times. The chain couples TRBV4-1 to TRBJ1-4; 7 positions agree with TRBD1. The ends lost 6 bases at V and 7 bases at J; junction bases unmatched: 8. The CDR3 has 14 amino acids. Germline-derived CDR1 and CDR2 are MGHRA and YSYEKL. The CDR3 nucleotides read TGCGCCAGCAGGCCTCCGGGACAGAGTGAAAAACTGTTTTTT. It translates to CASRPPGQSEKLFF.